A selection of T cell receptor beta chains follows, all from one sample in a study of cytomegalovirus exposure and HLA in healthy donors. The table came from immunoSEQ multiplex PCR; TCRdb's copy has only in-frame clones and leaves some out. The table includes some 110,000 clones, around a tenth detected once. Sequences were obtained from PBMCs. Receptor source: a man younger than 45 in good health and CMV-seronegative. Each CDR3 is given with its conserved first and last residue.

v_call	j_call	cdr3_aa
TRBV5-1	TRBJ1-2	CASSLALGQNGYTF
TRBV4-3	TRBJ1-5	CASSVGWGGNQPQHF
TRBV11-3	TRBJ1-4	CASSLAGNNEKLFF
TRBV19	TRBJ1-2	CASTPDRGDYGYTF
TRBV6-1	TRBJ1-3	CASMFNSGNTIYF
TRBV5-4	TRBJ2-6	CASSLGRGLANVLTF
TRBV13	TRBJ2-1	CASSSVGASSYNEQFF
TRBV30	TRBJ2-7	CAWVGLGARAYEQYF
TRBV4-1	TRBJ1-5	CASSQFSDSGLNQPQHF
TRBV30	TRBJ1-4	CAWRKTGFRHEKLFF
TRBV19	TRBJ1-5	CASSIQGFSNQPQHF
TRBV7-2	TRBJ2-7	CASSLSGQGFYEQYF
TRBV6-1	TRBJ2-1	CASRTGPSSYNEQFF
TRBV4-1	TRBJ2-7	CASSQVGQGPGEQYF
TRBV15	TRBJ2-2	CATSTTRDRGRTGELFF
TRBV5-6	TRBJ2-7	CASSPGKGAYEQYF